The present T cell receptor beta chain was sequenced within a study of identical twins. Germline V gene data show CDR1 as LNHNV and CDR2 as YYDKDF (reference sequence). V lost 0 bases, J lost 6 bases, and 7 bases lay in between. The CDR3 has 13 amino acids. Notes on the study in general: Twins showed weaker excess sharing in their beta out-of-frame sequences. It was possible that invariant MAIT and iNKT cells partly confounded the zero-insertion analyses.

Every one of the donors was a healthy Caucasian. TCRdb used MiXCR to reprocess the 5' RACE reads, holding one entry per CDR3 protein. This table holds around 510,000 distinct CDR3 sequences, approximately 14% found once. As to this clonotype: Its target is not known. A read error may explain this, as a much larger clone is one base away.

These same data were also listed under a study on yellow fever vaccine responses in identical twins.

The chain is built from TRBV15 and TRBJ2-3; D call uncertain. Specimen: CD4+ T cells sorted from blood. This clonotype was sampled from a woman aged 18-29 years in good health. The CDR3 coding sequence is TGTGCCACCAGCAGAGATATTGAGGATACGCAGTATTTT. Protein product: CATSRDIEDTQYF. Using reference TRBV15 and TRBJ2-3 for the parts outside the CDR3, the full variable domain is DAMVIQNPRYQVTQFGKPVTLSCSQTLNHNVMYWYQQKSSQAPKLLFHYYDKDFNNEADTPDNFQSRRPNTSFCFLDIRSPGLGDTAMYLCATSRDIEDTQYFGPGTRLTVL.